This is a list of T cell receptor beta chains from one sample in a study of CXCR3-negative and CXCR3-positive naive CD8 T cells. TCRdb reanalyzed the 5' RACE reads, giving one entry per CDR3 protein sequence and no DNA. Recorded here are over 100,000 distinct CDR3 sequences; the top ten clones represent around 0.38%. The sequenced sample was naive CXCR3+ CD8+ T cells from blood. These TCRs come from a human donor in good health. Some clones in this sample may be carry-over from other donors' samples. The CDR3 runs from the conserved cysteine through the conserved F or W. The order of the fields is V gene, J gene, CDR3 protein.

TRBV9	TRBJ1-6	CASSVDTGSYNSPLHF
TRBV6-6	TRBJ2-7	CASSVAGGYYEQYF
TRBV29-1	TRBJ2-7	CSVEEDSEQYF
TRBV7-9	TRBJ2-7	CASSSRTSGNHEQYF
TRBV29-1	TRBJ2-3	CSVPRTSGGPTDTQYF
TRBV6-5	TRBJ2-1	CASIKAVSGDSIYNEQFF
TRBV6-5	TRBJ2-2	CASSTRDYLNTGELFF
TRBV10-3	TRBJ2-7	CAISRTSGDPYEQYF
TRBV4-3	TRBJ2-5	CASSPGGFGQETQYF
TRBV20-1	TRBJ2-7	CSARRWRASSYEQYF
TRBV20-1	TRBJ2-7	CSARFYGTSGTNTYEQYF
TRBV28	TRBJ2-7	CASSFNPLQDEQYF
TRBV11-2	TRBJ2-1	CASSFGTGNEQFF
TRBV7-3	TRBJ2-1	CASSDLAGDYEQFF
TRBV4-3	TRBJ2-1	CASSQDLDSSYNEQFF
TRBV2	TRBJ1-2	CASSRTGGWDGYTF
TRBV7-9	TRBJ2-3	CASSIRAGDTDTQYF
TRBV7-8	TRBJ1-1	CASSANVGGTEAFF
TRBV12-3/TRBV12-4	TRBJ2-1	CASSLARSGGSYNEQFF
TRBV3-1	TRBJ1-6	CASSHDPGGRGSPLHF
TRBV29-1	TRBJ2-1	CSVEDLTSGNEQFF
TRBV2	TRBJ2-2	CASRGGTGVSPTGELFF
TRBV7-6	TRBJ2-3	CASSIGAESTDTQYF
TRBV6-4	TRBJ2-1	CASSEGHGNEQFF
TRBV19	TRBJ2-1	CASSFSINEQFF
TRBV4-1	TRBJ1-1	CASSQWATGTEAFF
TRBV28	TRBJ1-1	CASSLVYPGAEAFF
TRBV7-9	TRBJ2-2	CASSLPGGLANTGELFF
TRBV4-3	TRBJ1-2	CASSQDWAGFYGYTF
TRBV7-9	TRBJ2-7	CASRGPDSSYEQYF
TRBV20-1	TRBJ2-3	CSASRLHSTDTQYF
TRBV20-1	TRBJ2-3	CSARDRGLYADTQYF
TRBV7-9	TRBJ2-1	CASSRVAGEWDNEQFF
TRBV12-3/TRBV12-4	TRBJ2-7	CASSFGSRGTYEQYF
TRBV7-2	TRBJ1-1	CASSLIWAGGDGEAFF
TRBV29-1	TRBJ2-7	CSVEEDRGHEQYF
TRBV29-1	TRBJ2-7	CSVQRASEQYF
TRBV25-1	TRBJ2-7	CASRYRRSYEQYF
TRBV7-2	TRBJ2-1	CASSLDSYNEQFF
TRBV20-1	TRBJ2-7	CSARETGTYEQYF
TRBV27	TRBJ2-7	CASSLWLGASYEQYF
TRBV6-6	TRBJ2-2	CASSFSSGREDGELFF